This TCR beta chain was profiled in a study of T cells in Graves' hyperthyroidism and ophthalmopathy. CDR1 and CDR2 from the germline V gene are DFQATT and SNEGSKA (reference sequence). V was cut by 4 bases and J by 0 bases, with 29 bases left in between. CDR3 length: 20 amino acids. Newly diagnosed hyperthyroidism patients aged 18 to 65 years had disease lasting under 2 months. This clonotype was observed at least ten times. Its target is unknown. The study, taken as a whole, reports: Ophthalmopathy prediction by the model preceded onset by a median about 6 months. Blood also showed most of the thyroid clonotypes that were expanded above 0.001.

What was amplified from RNA transcripts were TCR beta CDR3 regions. The primer set for the first-round RT-PCR of the TCR CDR3 was HTBI. TCRdb called the multiplex PCR reads again in MiXCR, with one record for every CDR3 protein. The sample lists about 180,000 distinct CDR3 sequences, more than 15% seen once, with 25% to 35% in the top ten. The specimen was blood. The origin of this receptor is a woman aged 50 to 60 with Graves' hyperthyroidism. The J gene is TRBJ2-3, the V gene TRBV20-1, with D possibly matching TRBD2 (6 bases). Written as DNA, the CDR3 is TGCAGTGCTAAGGCGCTAGGAGGGGCCCACAGAAGAACTAGCACAGATACGCAGTATTTT. Translating it yields CSAKALGGAHRRTSTDTQYF.